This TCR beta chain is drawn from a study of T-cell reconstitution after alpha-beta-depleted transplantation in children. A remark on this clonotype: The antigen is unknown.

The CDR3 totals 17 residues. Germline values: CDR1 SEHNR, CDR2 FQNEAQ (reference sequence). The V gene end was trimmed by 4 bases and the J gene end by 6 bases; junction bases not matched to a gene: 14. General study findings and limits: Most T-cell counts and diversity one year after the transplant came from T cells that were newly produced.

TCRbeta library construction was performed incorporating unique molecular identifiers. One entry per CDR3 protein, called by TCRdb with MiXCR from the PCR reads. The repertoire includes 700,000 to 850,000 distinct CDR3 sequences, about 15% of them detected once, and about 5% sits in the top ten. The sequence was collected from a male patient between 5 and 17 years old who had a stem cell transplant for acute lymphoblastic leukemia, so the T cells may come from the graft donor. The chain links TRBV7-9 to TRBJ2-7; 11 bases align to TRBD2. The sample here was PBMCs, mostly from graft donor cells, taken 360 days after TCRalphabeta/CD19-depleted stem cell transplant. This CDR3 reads CASSSPWLAGGGGEQYF. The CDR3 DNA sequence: TGTGCCAGCAGCTCTCCTTGGCTAGCGGGAGGAGGAGGCGAGCAGTACTTC.